This passage covers 9 T cell receptor beta chains from one sample sequenced in a study of lymphopenia after photon versus proton radiotherapy (dated by TCRdb to the late 2010s). Library preparation was by the immunoSEQ multiplex PCR assay. TCRdb provides this immuneACCESS table in a form limited to in-frame rearrangements. Some clones are lacking; in checked studies, under half of them reflect an unresolved V gene, and why the rest are absent is not known. The sample table holds some 76,000 clones, of which approximately 90% were seen once. Clones ranked in the top ten supply around 2.2% of the sample. Sequencing was performed on peripheral blood, taken from a patient treated with photon-based radiotherapy. The receptors derive from a middle-aged woman with cholangiocarcinoma.

J is TRBJ2-1 and V is TRBV11-2, with TRBD2 matching 8 bases. This CDR3 is built from 16 residues. V gave up 1 base and J gave up 2 bases; unmatched junction bases: 4. Germline CDR1 is SGHAT and CDR2 is FQNNGV. CDR3 region: CASSLGAGEPYNEQFF. In DNA form, the CDR3 reads TGTGCCAGCAGCTTAGGAGCGGGAGAACCCTACAATGAGCAGTTCTTC.

With respect to this clone: Additional DNA sequences in this sample encode the identical CDR3. The CDR3 protein is CASSSYREGSNQPQHF. In DNA, the CDR3 is TGTGCCAGCAGTTCCTACCGGGAGGGGAGCAATCAGCCCCAGCATTTT. This chain joins TRBV28 and TRBJ1-5, with D possibly matching TRBD1 (5 bases). The germline CDR1 and CDR2 sequences are MDHEN and SYDVKM. The CDR3 covers 16 residues. Trimming removed 4 bases from V and 1 base from J, with 14 bases in between.

On this clone: The sample has other DNA sequences that encode this CDR3 too. The CDR3 DNA reads TGTGCCAGCAGCTTAAATACCGGGGAGCTGTTTTTT. Translating it yields CASSLNTGELFF. J is TRBJ2-2 and V is TRBV7-2; no clear D. Deletions cut 2 bases from V and 5 bases from J, with 3 bases between. CDR3 length equals 12 residues. Germline V gene lookup returns CDR1 SGHTA and CDR2 FQGNSA.

This chain links TRBV7-6 with TRBJ1-1; tentatively, D is TRBD1 (5 bases). The length of the CDR3 is 16 residues. Germline-derived CDR1 and CDR2 are SGHVS and FNYEAQ. Trimming took off 1 base at V and 1 base at J, with 13 bases between the two ends. The CDR3 protein is CASSLGAGTTNTEAFF. CDR3 nucleotide sequence: TGTGCCAGCAGCTTAGGTGCCGGGACGACGAACACTGAAGCTTTCTTT.

By share of the sample, this clone is medium-sized. This chain joins TRBV27 and TRBJ1-6; TRBD1 might be the D (5 bases). Germline V gene data show CDR1 as MNHEY and CDR2 as SMNVEV (reference sequence). The CDR3 loop spans 14 amino acids. Trimming took 7 bases from V and 9 from J, leaving 16 bases between them. CDR3 DNA: TGTGCCAGCACCACCGGGGGGGGTAGTTCACCCCTCCACTTT. This encodes CASTTGGGSSPLHF.

V usage is TRBV6-5 and J usage is TRBJ1-2, with D possibly TRBD1 on 5 matching bases. Germline CDR1 is MNHEY and CDR2 is SVGAGI. CDR3 length: 14 residues. V was trimmed by 6 bases and J by 2 bases, leaving 13 bases between them. The CDR3, as DNA: TGTGCCAGCAGCCTCGTAGGGACCAACTATGGCTACACCTTC. Translating it yields CASSLVGTNYGYTF.

The CDR3 reads CASSFRSAFSTDTQYF. The CDR3 region has the DNA TGTGCCAGCAGCTTCCGAAGCGCGTTTTCCACAGATACGCAGTATTTT. The chain carries TRBV7-2 and TRBJ2-3; D ambiguous. CDR3 size: 16 residues. Germline CDR1 and CDR2: SGHTA and FQGNSA. V was pared by 3 bases and J by 2 bases, with 15 bases between.

J is TRBJ2-2 and V is TRBV9; 8 bases agree with TRBD2. CDR3 length: 15 residues. Germline CDR1 is SGDLS and CDR2 is YYNGEE. The V and J ends lost 7 bases and 4 bases, in that order; junction bases with no gene match: 9. CDR3 nucleotides: TGTGCCAGCGACACTAGCGGATGGGGCACCGGGGAGCTGTTTTTT. It encodes CASDTSGWGTGELFF.

The rearrangement links TRBV28 to TRBJ1-5; 7 nucleotides align to TRBD1. J was trimmed by 2 bases and V by 4 bases; bases with no gene match: 8. The CDR3 has 16 residues. Looked up from germline, CDR1 is MDHEN and CDR2 is SYDVKM. In nucleotides, the CDR3 is TGTGCCAGCAGTTCCCCAGGGGGGACCGGCAATCAGCCCCAGCATTTT. It is translated as CASSSPGGTGNQPQHF.